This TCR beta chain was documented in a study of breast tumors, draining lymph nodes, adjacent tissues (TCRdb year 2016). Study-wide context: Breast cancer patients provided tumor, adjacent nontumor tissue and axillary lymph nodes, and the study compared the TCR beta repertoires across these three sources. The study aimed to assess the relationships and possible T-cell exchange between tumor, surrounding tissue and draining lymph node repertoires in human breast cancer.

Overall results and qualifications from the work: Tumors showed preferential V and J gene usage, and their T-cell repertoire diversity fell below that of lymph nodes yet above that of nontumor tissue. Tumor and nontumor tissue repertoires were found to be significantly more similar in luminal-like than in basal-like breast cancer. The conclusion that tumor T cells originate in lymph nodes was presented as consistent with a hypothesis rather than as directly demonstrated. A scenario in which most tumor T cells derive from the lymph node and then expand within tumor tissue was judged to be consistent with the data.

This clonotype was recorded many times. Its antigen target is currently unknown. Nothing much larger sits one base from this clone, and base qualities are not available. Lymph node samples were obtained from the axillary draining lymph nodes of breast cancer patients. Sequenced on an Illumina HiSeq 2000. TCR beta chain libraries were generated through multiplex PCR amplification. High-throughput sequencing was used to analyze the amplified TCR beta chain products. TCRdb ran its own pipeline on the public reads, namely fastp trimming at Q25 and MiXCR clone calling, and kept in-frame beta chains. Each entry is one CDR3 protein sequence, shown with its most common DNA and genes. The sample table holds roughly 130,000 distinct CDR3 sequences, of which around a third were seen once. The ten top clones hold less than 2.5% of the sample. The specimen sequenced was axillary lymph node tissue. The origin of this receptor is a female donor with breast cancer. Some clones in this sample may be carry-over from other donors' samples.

The CDR3 amino acid sequence is: CSADLGRNQPQHF. The DNA sequence is as follows: TGCAGTGCTGACCTGGGACGTAATCAGCCCCAGCATTTT. This chain joins TRBV20-1 to TRBJ1-5; TRBD1 could be the D gene, as 5 bases match. In the germline V gene (reference sequence), CDR1 corresponds to DFQATT and CDR2 to SNEGSKA. V is clipped by 5 bases and J by 4 bases, and the sequence between their germline boundaries is 12 bases long. Including the terminal cysteine and phenylalanine, the CDR3 comprises 13 residues. The kept DNA is CDR3 alone, 39 bases in frame from the first base.